These 23 T cell receptor beta chains were sequenced from one sample in a study of T cell changes during pregnancy in multiple sclerosis. TCRdb's copy holds only in-frame clones and misses some; the assay was immunoSEQ multiplex PCR. Among some 30,000 clones listed, around 89% were seen once. The material sequenced was CD8+ T cells from peripheral blood mononuclear cells, taken in the third trimester of pregnancy. The receptors originated from a female donor with multiple sclerosis, enrolled in a pregnancy study.

The CDR3, as DNA: TGTGCCAGCAGTGAATATCGTGAGCAGTTCTTC. Translated, it gives CASSEYREQFF. The rearrangement joins TRBV25-1 to TRBJ2-1; D ambiguous. The CDR3 length is 11 residues. V was cut by 0 bases and J by 9 bases, with 3 bases left in between. Germline assignment: CDR1 MGHDK and CDR2 SYGVNS. Based on the CDR3 plus reference TRBV25-1 and TRBJ2-1, the full variable domain is EADIYQTPRYLVIGTGKKITLECSQTMGHDKMYWYQQDPGMELHLIHYSYGVNSTEKGDLSSESTVSRIRTEHFPLTLESARPSHTSQYLCASSEYREQFFGPGTRLTVL.

J is TRBJ2-6 and V is TRBV6-1; D is ambiguous. The CDR3 is 15 amino acids. Germline V gene sequence: CDR1 MNHNS, CDR2 SASEGT. Trimming left V 3 bases short and J 0 bases short, with 6 bases between. The CDR3 region has the DNA TGTGCCAGCAGTGAGGCTCTCTCTGGGGCCAACGTCCTGACTTTC. This encodes CASSEALSGANVLTF.

The rearrangement uses TRBV9 and TRBJ2-1; possibly TRBD2 for D (7 bases). CDR1 is SGDLS and CDR2 is YYNGEE in the germline V gene. V dropped 4 bases and J dropped 6 bases, with 23 bases sitting between them. CDR3 length equals 17 residues. The CDR3 sequence is CASSSPRGGAFSNEQFF. CDR3 DNA: TGTGCCAGCAGCTCGCCGAGGGGGGGGGCATTCTCCAATGAGCAGTTCTTC.

This sequence joins TRBV7-9 and TRBJ2-1, with D unclear. The CDR3 contains 14 residues. Trimming took 5 bases from V and 5 from J, leaving 13 bases between them. CDR1 and CDR2 (germline): SEHNR, FQNEAQ (reference sequence). The CDR3 bases are TGTGCCAGCAGCGCCTGGGCTAAAGACAATGAGCAGTTCTTC. This sequence encodes CASSAWAKDNEQFF.

This clone has just one count. Other nucleotide sequences from this sample produce the same CDR3. The rearrangement joins TRBV15 to TRBJ2-1; 9 nucleotides agree with TRBD2. Germline V gene sequence: CDR1 LNHNV, CDR2 YYDKDF (reference sequence). Trimming removed 0 bases from V and 4 bases from J; junction bases left unmatched: 19. The CDR3 runs to 21 residues. The CDR3 coding sequence is TGTGCCACCAGCAGAGATAGTCCACAGGCAGTAGGGACTAGCCAGTACAATGAGCAGTTCTTC. Amino acid sequence: CATSRDSPQAVGTSQYNEQFF.

This sequence joins TRBV27 and TRBJ2-1, with a possible D match to TRBD1 (6 bases). Trimming removed 2 bases from V and 1 base from J, with 12 bases in between. Germline CDR1 MNHEY, CDR2 SMNVEV (reference sequence). This CDR3 contains 16 residues. The CDR3 DNA follows: TGTGCCAGCAGTTTAAACTCAGGGGATTCCTACAATGAGCAGTTCTTC. Translation: CASSLNSGDSYNEQFF.

This chain uses TRBV2 with TRBJ2-1, with 13 bases aligning to TRBD2. The V and J ends lost 4 bases and 3 bases, in that order; junction bases with no gene match: 3. Germline V gene data show CDR1 as SNHLY and CDR2 as FYNNEI. The CDR3 sequence is 16 residues long. The CDR3 nucleotides read TGTGCCAGCAGTGCCGGGACTAGCGGGGTCTACAATGAGCAGTTCTTC. This gives the protein CASSAGTSGVYNEQFF.

The chain links TRBV27 to TRBJ2-5; D remains ambiguous. The V end was cut by 7 bases, the J end by 5 bases, with 8 bases between. Germline V gene lookup returns CDR1 MNHEY and CDR2 SMNVEV (reference sequence). The CDR3 has 11 amino acids. CDR3 nucleotide sequence: TGTGCCAGCACCTTCGGGGAGACCCAGTACTTC. Translated: CASTFGETQYF.

The chain couples TRBV11-2 to TRBJ1-1; weak D call: TRBD1 (5 bases). This CDR3 is 13 amino acids long. Germline CDR1 SGHAT, CDR2 FQNNGV. Trimming stripped 1 base from V and 2 bases from J, with 5 bases between. The CDR3 is CASSLGGNTEAFF. The CDR3 nucleotides read TGTGCCAGCAGCTTAGGGGGCAACACTGAAGCTTTCTTT.

This clone is deemed medium-sized. The rearrangement uses TRBV5-6 and TRBJ2-7; D might be TRBD1 (6 bases). Per the germline V gene, CDR1 is SGHDT and CDR2 is YYEEEE. The CDR3 extends over 14 amino acids. V was clipped by 0 bases and J by 4 bases, with 11 bases between them. DNA for the CDR3: TGTGCCAGCAGCTTGGCGGGACAAGATTACGAGCAGTACTTC. Its translation is CASSLAGQDYEQYF.

The J gene is TRBJ2-7, the V gene TRBV5-1, with 8 nucleotides matching TRBD2. The germline CDR1 and CDR2 sequences are SGHRS and YFSETQ. The V and J ends lost 0 bases and 8 bases, in that order; junction bases with no gene match: 10. CDR3 length equals 15 residues. The CDR3, as DNA: TGCGCCAGCAGCTTGGATCGGGAGGGGGGGATGAAGCAGTACTTC. Translated: CASSLDREGGMKQYF.

The chain uses TRBV12-1 and TRBJ1-2; the table's D call, TRBD1, was not checked against the DNA. TRBV12-1 is a recognized pseudogene. The CDR3 length is 14 residues. CDR3 coding DNA: TGTGCCAGCAGCAACCGGACAACTAACTATGGCTACACCTTC. Translating it yields CASSNRTTNYGYTF.

The gene calls are TRBV4-2 and TRBJ1-2, with a tentative D call TRBD1 (5 bases). The CDR3 has 16 amino acids. Per germline, CDR1 LGHNA and CDR2 YNFKEQ. V lost 1 base and J 4 bases, leaving 16 bases between the germline ends. The CDR3 DNA reads as TGTGCCAGCAGCCAAGGGGTCCAGAGGGGAGGCTATGGCTACACCTTC. Amino acid sequence: CASSQGVQRGGYGYTF.

This clone was seen only a few times. This chain links TRBV6-5 with TRBJ1-5; the D is unclear. Germline V CDR1 and CDR2: MNHEY, SVGAGI. The CDR3 extends over 14 amino acids. V was trimmed by 4 bases and J by 3 bases, leaving 10 bases between them. CDR3 nucleotides: TGTGCCAGCAGTTCTGCAGATATCAATCAGCCCCAGCATTTT. Translation: CASSSADINQPQHF.

The chain uses TRBV11-2 and TRBJ2-1; 11 nucleotides align to TRBD2. V lost 2 bases to trimming and J lost 9 bases; unmatched junction nucleotides: 9. CDR1 SGHAT and CDR2 FQNNGV come from the germline V gene. CDR3 size: 16 residues. CDR3 sequence: CASSLLAGGSGGEQFF. The CDR3 DNA follows: TGTGCCAGCAGCTTACTAGCGGGGGGCTCTGGGGGTGAGCAGTTCTTC.

This clone was detected only a few times. This chain joins TRBV6-1 and TRBJ1-6, with a weak D call TRBD1 (6 bases). V lost 3 bases and J 7 bases, leaving 13 bases between the germline ends. Germline V gene sequence: CDR1 MNHNS, CDR2 SASEGT. This CDR3 has 15 amino acids. CDR3 sequence: CASSEPGQGNSPLHF. In DNA form, the CDR3 reads TGTGCCAGCAGTGAGCCGGGACAAGGGAATTCACCCCTCCACTTT.

J is TRBJ2-7 and V is TRBV9; 7 bases fit TRBD2. Germline CDR1 and CDR2: SGDLS and YYNGEE. The J segment lost 2 bases and the V segment lost 5 bases, leaving 10 bases of the junction unmatched. The length of the CDR3 is 15 residues. This CDR3 is CASSGGAGSTYEQYF. Here the CDR3 DNA reads TGTGCCAGCAGTGGAGGAGCGGGATCGACCTACGAGCAGTACTTC.

The chain has TRBV29-1 and TRBJ2-2, with TRBD2 matching over 7 bases. Per the germline V gene, CDR1 is SQVTM and CDR2 is ANQGSEA. This CDR3 has 16 residues. The ends lost 6 bases at V and 1 base at J; junction bases unmatched: 11. The CDR3 spells CSVANWRELNTGELFF. In DNA, the CDR3 is TGCAGCGTCGCTAACTGGCGGGAGCTGAACACCGGGGAGCTGTTTTTT.

The chain is built from TRBV28 and TRBJ1-5; TRBD1 matches 7 bases. From germline, CDR1 is MDHEN and CDR2 SYDVKM. V lost 7 bases, J lost 15 bases, and 12 bases stayed unmatched. The CDR3 is 12 amino acids. The CDR3: CASTTGESVRHF. The CDR3 nucleotides read TGTGCCAGCACCACAGGGGAGAGTGTCAGGCATTTT.

The rearrangement links TRBV9 to TRBJ2-7, with no clear D. CDR1 is SGDLS and CDR2 is YYNGEE in the germline V gene. The CDR3 loop spans 16 amino acids. V was cut by 0 bases and J by 4 bases, with 17 bases left in between. This CDR3 reads CASSVAEAARNYEQYF. The CDR3 coding sequence is TGTGCCAGCAGCGTAGCTGAGGCTGCCCGAAATTACGAGCAGTACTTC. The whole variable domain, filled in from reference TRBV9 and TRBJ2-7, reads DSGVTQTPKHLITATGQRVTLRCSPRSGDLSVYWYQQSLDQGLQFLIQYYNGEERAKGNILERFSAQQFPDLHSELNLSSLELGDSALYFCASSVAEAARNYEQYFGPGTRLTVT.

V usage is TRBV13 and J usage is TRBJ2-1, with TRBD2 identical over 7 bases. Germline CDR1 is PRHDT and CDR2 is FYEKMQ (reference sequence). The CDR3 loop spans 16 amino acids. The J segment lost 4 bases and the V segment lost 2 bases, leaving 8 bases of the junction unmatched. CDR3 sequence: CASSLSGGEKYNEQFF. In DNA, the CDR3 is TGTGCCAGCAGCTTAAGTGGGGGGGAGAAGTACAATGAGCAGTTCTTC.

The chain is built from TRBV5-4 and TRBJ2-5; 11 bases line up with TRBD1. The ends lost 4 bases at V and 4 bases at J; junction bases unmatched: 9. The CDR3 has 16 residues. Germline assignment: CDR1 SGHNT and CDR2 YYREEE (reference sequence). CDR3 bases: TGTGCCAGCAGCGCAGGGACAGGGGGGGTCGGAGAGACCCAGTACTTC. It yields the protein CASSAGTGGVGETQYF.

J is TRBJ1-1 and V is TRBV5-4, with D possibly TRBD1 on 6 matching bases. V lost 2 bases to trimming and J lost 0 bases, with 8 bases between them. The germline CDR1 and CDR2 sequences are SGHNT and YYREEE (reference sequence). The CDR3 contains 14 residues. CDR3 sequence: CASSFGQMNTEAFF. DNA for the CDR3: TGTGCCAGCAGCTTTGGACAGATGAACACTGAAGCTTTCTTT.